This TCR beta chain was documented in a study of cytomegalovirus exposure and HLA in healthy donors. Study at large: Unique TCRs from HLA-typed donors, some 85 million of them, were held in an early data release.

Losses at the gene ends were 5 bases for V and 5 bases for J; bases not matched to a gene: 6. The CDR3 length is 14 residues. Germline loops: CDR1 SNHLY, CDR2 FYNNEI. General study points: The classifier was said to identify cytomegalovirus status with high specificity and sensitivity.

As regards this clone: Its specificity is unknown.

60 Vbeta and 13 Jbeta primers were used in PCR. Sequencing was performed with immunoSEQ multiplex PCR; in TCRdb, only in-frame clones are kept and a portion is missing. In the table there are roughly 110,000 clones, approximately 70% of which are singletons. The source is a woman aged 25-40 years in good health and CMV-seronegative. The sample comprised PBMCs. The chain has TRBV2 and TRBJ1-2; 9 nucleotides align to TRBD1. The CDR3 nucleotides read TGTGCCAGCAGTACACAGGGGGCGCGTTATGGCTACACCTTC. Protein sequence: CASSTQGARYGYTF.